The 28 T cell receptor beta chains below come from one sample, sequenced in a study of Ad26.COV2.S vaccination and SARS-CoV-2 variants. Noted treatment: some 20 received Ad26.COV2.S at low or high dose, single or two shots; about 5 received placebo; per-sample allocation not given. Sampling took place 63 days after the first vaccine or placebo injection. TCRdb's table, derived via immunoSEQ multiplex PCR, lists solely in-frame clones and lacks some. The sample has 350,000 to 500,000 clones, 90% seen once. Sequences were derived from peripheral blood, sampled in a trial of Ad26.COV2.S vaccine versus placebo. Receptors were obtained from a person aged 18-60 years who received the Ad26.COV2.S COVID-19 vaccine or a placebo.

V is TRBV11-2 and J is TRBJ2-1, with TRBD1 as a possible D gene (6 bases). The CDR3 sequence is 12 residues long. Germline-derived CDR1 and CDR2 are SGHAT and FQNNGV. Trimming took 5 bases from V and 10 from J, leaving 12 bases between them. DNA of the CDR3: TGTGCCAGCAGCCGGACAGAGACCGAGCAGTTCTTC. Translated, it gives CASSRTETEQFF.

V usage is TRBV18 and J usage is TRBJ2-5; D not certain. This CDR3 contains 15 residues. Germline-derived CDR1 and CDR2 are KGHSH and LQKENI. V lost 4 bases to trimming and J lost 3 bases, with 15 bases between them. Here the CDR3 reads CASSRNVGNKETQYF. In DNA form, the CDR3 reads TGTGCCAGCTCACGGAATGTGGGTAATAAAGAGACCCAGTACTTC.

The J gene is TRBJ2-2, the V gene TRBV2; no definite D call. Trimming cost V 6 bases and J 6 bases, with 11 bases left between them. CDR3 length: 13 amino acids. Per the germline V gene, CDR1 is SNHLY and CDR2 is FYNNEI. The CDR3 sequence is CASRAYVPGELFF. CDR3 sequence (DNA): TGTGCCAGCAGGGCTTATGTACCCGGGGAGCTGTTTTTT.

V gene TRBV29-1 combines with J gene TRBJ2-3, with 8 bases identical to TRBD1. Germline lookup yields CDR1 SQVTM and CDR2 ANQGSEA. Trimming took 4 bases from V and 3 from J; bases not matched to a gene: 3. The CDR3 runs 13 residues. This CDR3 is CSVAWDRTDTQYF. The CDR3 DNA is TGCAGCGTTGCGTGGGACAGGACAGATACGCAGTATTTT.

The chain combines TRBV27 with TRBJ1-3; TRBD1 agrees at 8 bases. V shed 7 bases, J shed 4 bases, and the junction held 3 bases outside the gene matches. The germline gives CDR1 MNHEY, CDR2 SMNVEV (reference sequence). This CDR3 spans 13 amino acids. This CDR3 reads CASTRDRGNTIYF. CDR3 DNA sequence: TGTGCCAGCACGCGGGACAGGGGAAACACCATATATTTT.

For this clone: An end of the junction does not agree with germline; a read error may underlie this. The chain recombines TRBV11-1 with TRBJ2-5; no firm D call. CDR3 length: 13 residues. From germline, CDR1 is SGHAT and CDR2 FQDESV (reference sequence). CDR3 nucleotide sequence: TGTGCCAGCACCTTAGTCCGCGGAGAGACCCAGTACTTC. It yields the protein CASTLVRGETQYF.

V is TRBV7-2 and J is TRBJ1-2; D unclear. Trimming removed 2 bases at V and 7 bases at J, with 5 bases between. Germline assignment: CDR1 SGHTA and CDR2 FQGNSA. CDR3 size: 11 residues. The CDR3 nucleotides are TGTGCCAGCAGCTTATTCTCTGGCTACACCTTC. Its protein is CASSLFSGYTF.

The V and J genes are TRBV6-5 and TRBJ1-6; the D gene is possibly TRBD1 (6 bases). CDR3 length: 14 residues. V was shortened by 6 bases and J by 7 bases, with 13 bases between the two germline ends. CDR1 is MNHEY and CDR2 is SVGAGI in the germline V gene. The CDR3 nucleotides read TGTGCCAGCAGGCCGACAGGAGCCAATTCACCCCTCCACTTT. This codes for CASRPTGANSPLHF.

The V call is TRBV7-9, the J call TRBJ2-3; 7 positions agree with TRBD2. Germline values: CDR1 SEHNR, CDR2 FQNEAQ (reference sequence). Germline trimming cut 5 bases from V and 0 bases from J; bases unmatched to any gene: 5. This CDR3 is built from 15 residues. Written as DNA, the CDR3 is TGTGCCAGCAGCCCGAGCGGGACTAGCACAGATACGCAGTATTTT. Translation gives CASSPSGTSTDTQYF.

The chain employs TRBV29-1 and TRBJ2-3; 8 nucleotides match TRBD2. This CDR3 comprises 14 residues. The germline gives CDR1 SQVTM, CDR2 ANQGSEA. Unmatched junction bases numbered 8, after V lost 3 bases and J lost 6 bases. The CDR3 DNA reads TGCAGCGTTGAGGAGCGGGAGAGGTGGGATACGCAGTATTTT. This codes for CSVEERERWDTQYF.

V is TRBV11-2 and J is TRBJ2-4, with D perhaps TRBD2 (6 bases). This CDR3 spans 17 amino acids. Germline CDR1 SGHAT, CDR2 FQNNGV. V was clipped by 2 bases and J by 5 bases, with 19 bases between them. CDR3 coding DNA: TGTGCCAGCAGCTTACCCCGGGGCAGCGGCGGGGAAAACATTCAGTACTTC. This translates into CASSLPRGSGGENIQYF. Full variable domain (outside the CDR3, taken from reference TRBV11-2 and TRBJ2-4): EAGVAQSPRYKIIEKRQSVAFWCNPISGHATLYWYQQILGQGPKLLIQFQNNGVVDDSQLPKDRFSAERLKGVDSTLKIQPAKLEDSAVYLCASSLPRGSGGENIQYFGAGTRLSVL.

V usage is TRBV24-1 and J usage is TRBJ2-1, with 12 bases matching TRBD2. Losses at the gene ends were 3 bases for V and 8 bases for J; bases not matched to a gene: 4. CDR1 and CDR2 from the germline V gene are KGHDR and SFDVKD. The CDR3 contains 15 residues. The CDR3 is CATSDPTSGRHEQFF. In DNA form, the CDR3 reads TGTGCCACCAGTGATCCGACTAGCGGGAGACATGAGCAGTTCTTC.

This rearrangement joins TRBV11-2 to TRBJ1-1; 8 nucleotides align to TRBD1. The CDR3 has 15 residues. CDR1 and CDR2 (germline): SGHAT, FQNNGV. V lost 5 bases and J lost 2; bases outside the gene matches: 7. The CDR3 reads CASSKSTGGNTEAFF. CDR3 DNA: TGTGCCAGCAGCAAATCAACAGGGGGTAACACTGAAGCTTTCTTT. Supplemented by reference TRBV11-2 and TRBJ1-1, the full variable domain reads EAGVAQSPRYKIIEKRQSVAFWCNPISGHATLYWYQQILGQGPKLLIQFQNNGVVDDSQLPKDRFSAERLKGVDSTLKIQPAKLEDSAVYLCASSKSTGGNTEAFFGQGTRLTVV.

This clone was counted a single time. The chain uses TRBV2 and TRBJ1-3; D is perhaps TRBD1 (5 bases). This CDR3 spans 16 amino acids. Trimming pared 7 bases from V and 3 bases from J, leaving 19 bases between. CDR1 and CDR2 from the germline V gene are SNHLY and FYNNEI. CDR3 amino acids: CASTPQGGAFGNTIYF. The CDR3 coding sequence is TGTGCCAGCACCCCCCAGGGTGGGGCATTTGGAAACACCATATATTTT.

The gene calls are TRBV5-1 and TRBJ2-5; 7 nucleotides agree with TRBD1. This CDR3 is built from 14 residues. Per germline, CDR1 SGHRS and CDR2 YFSETQ. The junction had 1 base not matched to a gene; V was cut back by 1 base and J by 1 base. The DNA for the CDR3 is TGCGCCAGCAGCTTGTCAGGGGGCCAAGAGACCCAGTACTTC. It specifies CASSLSGGQETQYF.

The chain employs TRBV7-2 and TRBJ2-3; the match to TRBD2 covers 8 bases. V shed 5 bases and J 5 bases; nucleotides not matched to a gene: 12. This CDR3 spans 16 amino acids. Germline CDR1 reads SGHTA; CDR2 reads FQGNSA. The CDR3 region is CASSITSGGGKDTQYF. The CDR3 coding sequence is TGTGCCAGCAGCATAACTAGCGGAGGAGGTAAAGATACGCAGTATTTT.

The V gene is TRBV6-5, the J gene TRBJ2-4, with 7 bases lining up with TRBD2. CDR1 and CDR2 (germline): MNHEY, SVGAGI. After removal of 4 bases from V and 8 bases from J, the junction contained 11 bases not matched to a gene. The CDR3 contains 15 residues. CDR3 bases: TGTGCCAGCAGTTCCCGTGCGGGAGACGGTTACATTCAGTACTTC. It translates to CASSSRAGDGYIQYF.

A word on this clone: The junction does not match germline at one end; this may be a read error. The rearrangement uses TRBV7-7 and TRBJ2-1; the D gene is possibly TRBD2 (6 bases). The CDR3 covers 16 residues. The V gene's germline CDR1 is SSHAT and CDR2 FNYEAQ (reference sequence). The CDR3 DNA sequence: TGTGCTAGCAGCTTAGGGGTCGGGAGATTTAACGATGAGCAGTTCTTC. It yields the protein CASSLGVGRFNDEQFF. The full variable domain, its missing parts supplied by reference TRBV7-7 and TRBJ2-1, is GAGVSQSPRYKVTKRGQDVTLRCDPISSHATLYWYQQALGQGPEFLTYFNYEAQPDKSGLPSDRFSAERPEGSISTLTIQRTEQRDSAMYRCASSLGVGRFNDEQFFGPGTRLTVL.

This chain joins TRBV6-2 or TRBV6-3 and TRBJ2-7; TRBD1 matches at 11 bases. The ends lost 6 bases at V and 9 bases at J; junction bases unmatched: 10. The V gene's germline CDR1 is MNHEY and CDR2 SVGEGT. The CDR3 is 14 residues long. The CDR3 reads CASSLAGTGGLQYF. As DNA, the CDR3 is TGTGCCAGCAGCCTTGCCGGGACAGGGGGGTTGCAGTACTTC.

V is TRBV11-3 and J is TRBJ2-2; 9 bases fit TRBD2. The length of the CDR3 is 16 residues. V shed 5 bases and J 2 bases; nucleotides not matched to a gene: 6. Germline CDR1 and CDR2: SGHNT and YENEEA. In DNA, the CDR3 is TGTGCCAGCAGCCCCAGACTAGCGGCAAACACCGGGGAGCTGTTTTTT. Protein product: CASSPRLAANTGELFF.

V usage is TRBV25-1 and J usage is TRBJ1-1; no clear D. Trimming pared 4 bases from V and 4 bases from J, leaving 16 bases between. Germline CDR1 reads MGHDK; CDR2 reads SYGVNS. The CDR3 spans 15 residues. CDR3 DNA sequence: TGTGCCAGCAGTGTATCGTGGCAATCGGCCACTGAAGCTTTCTTT. Translated: CASSVSWQSATEAFF.

The count of this clone is one. The rearrangement uses TRBV7-8 and TRBJ2-1, with a weak D call TRBD2 (6 bases). The CDR3 is made up of 17 amino acids. The V and J ends lost 3 bases and 0 bases respectively, with 15 bases between them. Germline assignment: CDR1 SGHVS and CDR2 FQNEAQ. DNA of the CDR3: TGTGCCAGCAGCTTTTCGAGAGGGACTGTCTCCTACAATGAGCAGTTCTTC. It is translated as CASSFSRGTVSYNEQFF.

V gene TRBV7-6 combines with J gene TRBJ2-5; 9 bases are shared with TRBD1. This CDR3 is 16 amino acids long. Looked up from germline, CDR1 is SGHVS and CDR2 is FNYEAQ. V was pared by 1 base and J by 5 bases, with 8 bases of the junction left unmatched. CDR3 DNA sequence: TGTGCCAGCAGCTTAGACCTACAGGGGGCGGAGGAGACCCAGTACTTC. Amino acid sequence: CASSLDLQGAEETQYF.

This clone was detected only once. This sequence joins TRBV27 and TRBJ2-7, with 8 bases matching TRBD2. The CDR3 sequence is 16 residues long. Per germline, CDR1 MNHEY and CDR2 SMNVEV (reference sequence). With V trimmed by 5 bases and J by 3 bases, 12 bases remained unmatched. In nucleotides, the CDR3 is TGTGCCAGCAGTCTAACCCCGGGACTAGAATTCTACGAGCAGTACTTC. Amino acid sequence: CASSLTPGLEFYEQYF.

The chain recombines TRBV10-3 with TRBJ2-1; 13 nucleotides match TRBD2. Germline loops: CDR1 ENHRY, CDR2 SYGVKD. The CDR3 has 18 residues. V lost 0 bases, J lost 3 bases, and 5 bases stayed unmatched. The CDR3 nucleotides are TGTGCCATCAGTGAGTCGGGACTAGCGGGATCCCGCTACAATGAGCAGTTCTTC. It specifies CAISESGLAGSRYNEQFF.

The V and J genes are TRBV7-9 and TRBJ2-5; D perhaps matches TRBD1 (7 bases). The V end lost 11 bases, the J end lost 5 bases, and 21 bases lay between the germline ends. Per the germline V gene, CDR1 is SEHNR and CDR2 is FQNEAQ (reference sequence). CDR3 length: 14 residues. In nucleotides, the CDR3 is TGTGCCGGCTCCCGGGAGCAGGGGGTGGAGACCCAGTACTTC. Amino acid sequence: CAGSREQGVETQYF.

The J gene is TRBJ1-1, the V gene TRBV9; D is ambiguous. The length of the CDR3 is 15 residues. V lost 0 bases, J lost 1 base, and 10 bases lay in between. Germline assignment: CDR1 SGDLS and CDR2 YYNGEE. The CDR3 DNA reads as TGTGCCAGCAGCGTAGAGGGTTTGGAGAACACTGAAGCTTTCTTT. Amino acids: CASSVEGLENTEAFF.

The CDR3 DNA is TGTGCCAGCAGCCCGCACCGGGGCTCCTACAATGAGCAGTTCTTC. Translated, it gives CASSPHRGSYNEQFF. This chain joins TRBV11-3 and TRBJ2-1; D is possibly TRBD2 (5 bases). The CDR3 runs 15 residues. Germline-derived CDR1 and CDR2 are SGHNT and YENEEA. Trimming took off 5 bases at V and 0 bases at J, with 11 bases between the two ends.